This T cell receptor (beta chain) was identified in a study of cytomegalovirus exposure and HLA in healthy donors. CDR1 and CDR2 (germline): LGHNA, YNFKEQ. The length of the CDR3 is 14 residues. The V and J ends lost 3 bases and 5 bases respectively, with 13 bases between them. Vbeta (60) and Jbeta (13) primers were used in the PCR. Libraries were prepared by immunoSEQ multiplex PCR; TCRdb keeps only in-frame clonotypes and omits some of them. The profile shows around 190,000 clones, more than 65% of them singletons. The sequence was obtained from a girl aged 2 to 9 in good health and CMV-seropositive. Specimen: PBMCs. The chain employs TRBV4-2 and TRBJ1-1, with D possibly being TRBD1 (5 bases). DNA of the CDR3: TGTGCCAGCAGCCAGGGGGACGGGGGGACTGAAGCTTTCTTT. It codes for CASSQGDGGTEAFF.